A selection of T cell receptor beta chains follows, all from one sample in a study of identical twins. TCRdb re-called the 5' RACE reads through MiXCR, storing one row per CDR3 protein. The table lists about 210,000 distinct CDR3 sequences, roughly a tenth of them singletons. Sequenced input: memory (CD45RO+) T cells sorted from blood. The receptors were sampled from a woman aged 18-35 years in good health. The CDR3 runs from the conserved cysteine through the conserved F or W. The D gene is left open where the match is weak. Rows may omit the clone size; those that give it use once, few, many or a size class.

v_gene	abundance	d_gene	j_gene	CDR3nt	CDR3aa
TRBV18	few	.	TRBJ2-5	TGTGCCAGCTCACCGTTTACGGGGGACGGGACCCAGTACTTC	CASSPFTGDGTQYF
TRBV9	few	.	TRBJ1-1	TGTGCCAGCAGCCGCGGCTACACTGAAGCTTTCTTT	CASSRGYTEAFF
TRBV11-3	few	.	TRBJ1-1	TGTGCCAGCAGCTTAGCTCAAGCGAACACTGAAGCTTTCTTT	CASSLAQANTEAFF
TRBV12-3/TRBV12-4	.	.	TRBJ2-7	TGTGCCAGCAGTCCGGACGCGTCCTACGAGCAGTACTTC	CASSPDASYEQYF
TRBV12-3/TRBV12-4	many	TRBD2	TRBJ2-7	TGTGCCAGCAGTTTCTCTTGGTCGGGGGGGACCTCCTACGAGCAGTACTTC	CASSFSWSGGTSYEQYF
TRBV10-3	few	.	TRBJ2-7	TGTGCCATCAGTCAACCGGGATTCATGGAGATGGGGCAGTACTTC	CAISQPGFMEMGQYF
TRBV20-1	many	.	TRBJ1-2	TGCAGTGCTCCCAGTACGGACGGATATGGCTACACCTTC	CSAPSTDGYGYTF
TRBV24-1	.	TRBD2	TRBJ2-5	TGTGCCACCAGTGCCGGACTAGCGGGCGCCACCCAGTACTTC	CATSAGLAGATQYF
TRBV5-1	few	.	TRBJ2-3	TGCGCCAGCAGCTTGGCCCATGGCACAGATACGCAGTATTTT	CASSLAHGTDTQYF
TRBV7-9	many	TRBD2	TRBJ2-1	TGTGCCAGCGGGCGGGAGGGCCTCTCCGAGCAGTTCTTC	CASGREGLSEQFF
TRBV12-3/TRBV12-4	.	TRBD1	TRBJ2-7	TGTGCCAGCAGTTTTTGGGACAGGTCTGGTGGGCAGTACTTC	CASSFWDRSGGQYF
TRBV5-1	many	TRBD1	TRBJ1-1	TGCGCCAGCAGGGAACAGGGGATGAGGGGCACTGAAGCTTTCTTT	CASREQGMRGTEAFF
TRBV11-2	.	TRBD2	TRBJ2-5	TGTGCCAGCAGCTTAGGGCGGGGGGGCCAAGAGACCCAGTACTTC	CASSLGRGGQETQYF
TRBV7-8	many	.	TRBJ1-1	TGTGCCAGCAGCACCCGGGACCAAGGGAACACTGAAGCTTTCTTT	CASSTRDQGNTEAFF
TRBV6-1	few	TRBD1	TRBJ2-7	TGTGCCAGCAGGGACCCGGGACAGAGCCTCGAGCAGTACTTC	CASRDPGQSLEQYF
TRBV3-1	few	TRBD2	TRBJ2-7	TGTGCCAGCAGCCAATATAACGGGAGGGGCCACGAGCAGTACTTC	CASSQYNGRGHEQYF
TRBV7-6	many	TRBD1	TRBJ1-2	TGTGCCAGCAGCTCCGGGACAGGGACGATAGCTAACTATGGCTACACCTTC	CASSSGTGTIANYGYTF
TRBV9	few	.	TRBJ2-7	TGTGCCAGCAGCGTAGGAGAGGGAAGGGTCTACGAGCAGTACTTC	CASSVGEGRVYEQYF
TRBV5-5	many	.	TRBJ1-4	TGTGCCAGCACCCGCGCTTTCGCGCGTGAAAAACTGTTTTTT	CASTRAFAREKLFF
TRBV12-3/TRBV12-4	many	.	TRBJ2-5	TGTGCCAGCACCCCGGGGGTGAACCAAGAGACCCAGTACTTC	CASTPGVNQETQYF
TRBV5-1	few	TRBD2	TRBJ2-3	TGCGCCAGCAACCGTTATGGGGGGGATAGCACAGATACGCAGTATTTT	CASNRYGGDSTDTQYF
TRBV29-1	few	.	TRBJ1-1	TGCAGCGTCAATCCGAACACTGAAGCTTTCTTT	CSVNPNTEAFF
TRBV20-1	many	.	TRBJ1-5	TGCAGTGCCCCAGTGCCCAAGGGGGATCAGCCCCAGCATTTT	CSAPVPKGDQPQHF
TRBV19	few	.	TRBJ2-2	TGTGCCAGTAGTATTGTCCGGAACACCGGGGAGCTGTTTTTT	CASSIVRNTGELFF
TRBV7-2	.	TRBD2	TRBJ2-7	TGTGCCAGCACCGCGGGAGGCAACTCCTACGAGCAGTACTTC	CASTAGGNSYEQYF
TRBV3-1	.	TRBD2	TRBJ2-5	TGTGCCAGCAGCCAGCCTAGCGGGGGGCAAGAGACCCAGTACTTC	CASSQPSGGQETQYF
TRBV19	.	.	TRBJ2-2	TGTGCCAGTAGTATTGGGGCGGGACAACCCGAGGGGGAGCTGTTTTTT	CASSIGAGQPEGELFF
TRBV6-2/TRBV6-3	few	.	TRBJ2-7	TGTGCCAGCAGTGACAGGCACGAGCAGTACTTC	CASSDRHEQYF
TRBV6-5	.	.	TRBJ1-1	TGTGCCAGCAGTTACATGCGGGACACTGAAGCTTTCTTT	CASSYMRDTEAFF
TRBV20-1	few	TRBD2	TRBJ2-7	TGCAGTGCTAGAGATCCTAGCGGGGGGCAATACGAGCAGTACTTC	CSARDPSGGQYEQYF
TRBV12-3/TRBV12-4	few	.	TRBJ2-6	TGTGCCAGCAGTTTGGTCTCCCCTGGGGCCAACGTCCTGACTTTC	CASSLVSPGANVLTF
TRBV12-3/TRBV12-4	.	TRBD2	TRBJ2-7	TGTGCCAGCAGTTTGGGTAGCGGGCCTACCTACGAGCAGTACTTC	CASSLGSGPTYEQYF
TRBV4-2	few	TRBD2	TRBJ2-2	TGTGCCAGCAGCCAAACACGGACTAGCCGGGCCGGGGAGCTGTTTTTT	CASSQTRTSRAGELFF
TRBV5-6	.	TRBD2	TRBJ2-1	TGTGCCAGCAGCTTGGAGTTCATAGCGGGGGGGCCGAATGAGCAGTTCTTC	CASSLEFIAGGPNEQFF
TRBV20-1	many	.	TRBJ2-1	TGCAGTGCTAGAGAGCGGGATCATGAGCAGTTCTTC	CSARERDHEQFF
TRBV20-1	.	.	TRBJ1-2	TGCAGTGCACCCTTTGACTCTAACTATGGCTACACCTTC	CSAPFDSNYGYTF
TRBV20-1	.	TRBD2	TRBJ2-3	TGCAGTGCTCCGGGACTAGCGGGCTTCGATACGCAGTATTTT	CSAPGLAGFDTQYF
TRBV11-3	once	.	TRBJ2-2	TGTGCCAGCTCCCCAACGGGGGCCGCCGCAGGGGAGCTGTTTTTT	CASSPTGAAAGELFF
TRBV6-5	.	TRBD2	TRBJ2-5	TGTGCCAGCAGTAACCAGCTAGCGGGGGGCCAAGAGACCCAGTACTTC	CASSNQLAGGQETQYF
TRBV6-1	few	TRBD2	TRBJ2-3	TGTGCCAGCAGCCTAGCGGGGGGCACCACAGATACGCAGTATTTT	CASSLAGGTTDTQYF
TRBV4-3	many	.	TRBJ2-4	TGCGCCAGCAGCCAAGACTCCAAAAACATTCAGTACTTC	CASSQDSKNIQYF
TRBV25-1	once	.	TRBJ1-1	TGTGCCAGCAGTGTGGGCGTCGAAGCTTTCTTT	CASSVGVEAFF
TRBV6-1	.	.	TRBJ2-1	TGTGCCAGCAGTCGGGCCTCCTACAATGAGCAGTTCTTC	CASSRASYNEQFF
TRBV4-1	.	TRBD2	TRBJ2-1	TGCGCCAGCAGCCATTCGGGGACTAGCCCCAATGAGCAGTTCTTC	CASSHSGTSPNEQFF
TRBV6-5	.	TRBD1	TRBJ1-1	TGTGCCAGCAGTTACTCGATACAGGGGAGTTGGGAAGCTTTCTTT	CASSYSIQGSWEAFF
TRBV5-5	.	.	TRBJ2-5	TGTGCCAGCAGCTTGGAAGGTCAGTTCTACCAAGAGACCCAGTACTTC	CASSLEGQFYQETQYF
TRBV6-1	few	TRBD2	TRBJ2-1	TGTGCCAGCAAAATACTAGCGACTACAAACAATGAGCAGTTCTTC	CASKILATTNNEQFF
TRBV20-1	.	.	TRBJ1-3	TGCAGTGCCTTAACAGGGAGCGGAAACACCATATATTTT	CSALTGSGNTIYF
TRBV12-3/TRBV12-4	many	.	TRBJ2-3	TGTGCCAGCAGTTTACAGGGGTCCACAGATACGCAGTATTTT	CASSLQGSTDTQYF
TRBV20-1	few	.	TRBJ1-1	TGCAGTGCTTCCACTGACGGTACCACTGAAGCTTTCTTT	CSASTDGTTEAFF
TRBV20-1	many	.	TRBJ2-7	TGCAGTGCTAGGTCGGGGCAGGTCGAGCAGTACTTC	CSARSGQVEQYF
TRBV29-1	many	TRBD1	TRBJ2-5	TGCAGCGCCCGAAGGGACAGCCAAGAGACCCAGTACTTC	CSARRDSQETQYF
TRBV7-2	.	.	TRBJ2-1	TGTGCCAGCAGCTTGCAGGGAAGCTCCTACAATGAGCAGTTCTTC	CASSLQGSSYNEQFF
TRBV12-3/TRBV12-4	many	.	TRBJ2-5	TGTGCCAGCAGTACCTCCAAAGGTCCAGAGACCCAGTACTTC	CASSTSKGPETQYF
TRBV5-1	many	TRBD2	TRBJ2-1	TGCGCCAGCAGCTTGGCGAGGACTAGCCGGAGCTCCTACAATGAGCAGTTCTTC	CASSLARTSRSSYNEQFF
TRBV24-1	.	.	TRBJ1-6	TGTGCCACCAGTGATTTGCGTTCACCCCTCCACTTT	CATSDLRSPLHF
TRBV7-9	few	.	TRBJ1-2	TGTGCCAGCAGCCCCGGACAGCCCAGCTATGGCTACACCTTC	CASSPGQPSYGYTF
TRBV20-1	.	TRBD2	TRBJ2-4	TGCAGTGCTAGAGACCGGGACTACGCCAAAAACATTCAGTACTTC	CSARDRDYAKNIQYF
TRBV12-3/TRBV12-4	many	.	TRBJ2-7	TGTGCCAGCAGTTTTTCGTACGAGCAGTACTTC	CASSFSYEQYF
TRBV7-3	many	TRBD2	TRBJ2-1	TGTGCCAGCAGCCAGCTAGCGGGGGAATACAATGAGCAGTTCTTC	CASSQLAGEYNEQFF